This T cell receptor beta chain stems from a study of cytomegalovirus exposure and HLA in healthy donors. Study-level background: Later analysis reported that the approximately 130 validation repertoires shared the platform of the 600 to 750 first-cohort repertoires.

V was clipped by 4 bases and J by 7 bases, with 11 bases between them. There are 14 residues in the CDR3. Looked up from germline, CDR1 is MNHNS and CDR2 is SASEGT. The assay was immunoSEQ multiplex PCR, and TCRdb's table has in-frame clones only and misses some. The repertoire has about 170,000 clones, approximately 87% of them found once; the top ten carry roughly 1.4%. Sequencing was performed on PBMCs. This clonotype originated in a woman aged 30 to 39 in good health and CMV-seronegative. The chain recombines TRBV6-1 with TRBJ1-6, with unresolved D. The CDR3, as DNA: TGTGCCAGCAGTGCTGAATCGGTGAATTCACCCCTCCACTTT. Its protein product is CASSAESVNSPLHF.